The 18 T cell receptor beta chains below come from one sample, sequenced in a study of T cell responses to AZD1222 COVID-19 vaccine. Method: immunoSEQ multiplex PCR; TCRdb's copy keeps in-frame clones and lacks some. Of about 150,000 clones in the sample, roughly 90% were seen once. The sample here was peripheral blood, taken 28 days after the second dose of the MenACWY control vaccine. The receptors were gathered from an adult who received the MenACWY meningococcal vaccine as a control.

V gene TRBV6-5 combines with J gene TRBJ2-7; D not resolved. Germline CDR1 is MNHEY and CDR2 is SVGAGI. The CDR3 is made up of 13 amino acids. V lost 4 bases and J 4 bases, leaving 11 bases between the germline ends. CDR3 in amino acids: CASSLFEIYEQYF. DNA of the CDR3: TGTGCCAGCAGTTTGTTTGAGATATACGAGCAGTACTTC.

The chain employs TRBV25-1 and TRBJ1-4; maybe TRBD1 (5 bases). V shed 4 bases and J shed 8 bases, with 17 bases lying between them. Germline assignment: CDR1 MGHDK and CDR2 SYGVNS. There are 15 residues in the CDR3. As DNA, the CDR3 is TGTGCCAGCAGTGGATGGGTAGGGGAAGGAGAAAAACTGTTTTTT. Translating gives CASSGWVGEGEKLFF.

The genes are TRBV9 and TRBJ2-3; D is uncertain. Germline CDR1 reads SGDLS; CDR2 reads YYNGEE. The length of the CDR3 is 14 residues. V was shortened by 0 bases and J by 2 bases, with 7 bases between the two germline ends. The CDR3 DNA sequence: TGTGCCAGCAGCGTAGGCACCGACACAGATACGCAGTATTTT. Translating it yields CASSVGTDTDTQYF.

The CDR3 protein is CASSQGATLTNEKLFF. The CDR3 bases are TGTGCCAGCAGCCAAGGGGCAACGTTGACTAATGAAAAACTGTTTTTT. The rearrangement joins TRBV14 to TRBJ1-4; D is undetermined. Germline CDR1 and CDR2: SGHDN and FVKESK. V was cut by 1 base and J by 2 bases, with 11 bases left in between. The CDR3 is made up of 16 amino acids.

The chain has TRBV12-3 or TRBV12-4 and TRBJ2-7; a possible D gene is TRBD2 (6 bases). V was clipped by 5 bases and J by 7 bases, with 9 bases between them. This CDR3 is 11 amino acids long. CDR3 nucleotide sequence: TGTGCCAGCAGTAGAGGGAGGGAGCAGTACTTC. This codes for CASSRGREQYF.

The count of this clone is one. The chain has TRBV6-1 and TRBJ1-5; D unresolved. Germline lookup yields CDR1 MNHNS and CDR2 SASEGT. V lost 3 bases and J lost 5, with 11 bases in between. The CDR3 sequence is 14 residues long. The CDR3 reads CASSEGRRDQPQHF. CDR3 sequence (DNA): TGTGCCAGCAGTGAGGGTCGGAGAGATCAGCCCCAGCATTTT.

The table lists this clone with a few counts. Other nucleotide sequences in the sample specify the same CDR3. The V gene is TRBV4-3, the J gene TRBJ1-2; unclear D gene. CDR1 and CDR2 (germline): LGHNA, YSLEER. V gave up 1 base and J gave up 7 bases, with 10 bases separating them. This CDR3 is 13 amino acids long. Written as DNA, the CDR3 is TGCGCCAGCAGCCAAGGGTTAAGAGGTGGCTACACCTTC. Protein product: CASSQGLRGGYTF.

This sequence joins TRBV5-1 and TRBJ2-5, with a weak D call TRBD2 (5 bases). The V gene lost 4 bases and the J gene lost 5 bases, with 9 bases spanning the gap. The CDR3 runs to 12 residues. From germline, CDR1 is SGHRS and CDR2 YFSETQ. The CDR3 reads CASSRPGETQYF. Written as DNA, the CDR3 is TGCGCCAGCAGCCGGCCGGGGGAGACCCAGTACTTC. The full variable domain, with the rest looked up from reference TRBV5-1 and TRBJ2-5, is KAGVTQTPRYLIKTRGQQVTLSCSPISGHRSVSWYQQTPGQGLQFLFEYFSETQRNKGNFPGRFSGRQFSNSRSEMNVSTLELGDSALYLCASSRPGETQYFGPGTRLLVL.

The chain couples TRBV9 to TRBJ1-1; 7 bases are a match to TRBD1. Germline CDR1 is SGDLS and CDR2 is YYNGEE. The CDR3 extends over 12 amino acids. V was pared by 3 bases and J by 10 bases, with 6 bases of the junction left unmatched. CDR3 coding DNA: TGTGCCAGCAGCGACCAGGGGGAAGGAGCTTTCTTT. Translated, it gives CASSDQGEGAFF.

This rearrangement joins TRBV19 to TRBJ1-6; D perhaps matches TRBD1 (5 bases). Looked up from germline, CDR1 is LNHDA and CDR2 is SQIVND (reference sequence). This CDR3 contains 15 residues. V was shortened by 5 bases and J by 6 bases, with 14 bases between the two germline ends. CDR3 in DNA: TGTGCCAGTAGTTCCTCCGGGACTCTTAATTCACCCCTCCACTTT. Amino acids: CASSSSGTLNSPLHF.

As DNA, the CDR3 is TGTGCCAGCAGCCCGACAGGGGCTCAAAACATTCAGTACTTC. Translated, it gives CASSPTGAQNIQYF. The rearrangement joins TRBV7-3 to TRBJ2-4, with 8 bases that match TRBD1. The germline V gene has CDR1 SGHTA and CDR2 FQGTGA. The CDR3 is made up of 14 amino acids. Trimming removed 5 bases from V and 5 bases from J; junction bases left unmatched: 5.

The chain employs TRBV5-1 and TRBJ2-3; 7 nucleotides line up with TRBD2. From germline, CDR1 is SGHRS and CDR2 YFSETQ. Trimming at V came to 7 bases and at J to 5 bases, leaving 10 bases not matched to a gene. The CDR3 is 14 residues long. CDR3 amino acids: CASEAAGPEDTQYF. The CDR3 nucleotides read TGCGCCAGCGAGGCAGCGGGACCCGAAGATACGCAGTATTTT.

The gene calls are TRBV11-3 and TRBJ2-3, with 8 bases aligning to TRBD1. There are 14 residues in the CDR3. V shed 5 bases and J 4 bases; nucleotides not matched to a gene: 5. Germline assignment: CDR1 SGHNT and CDR2 YENEEA. CDR3 sequence (DNA): TGTGCCAGCAGCCCCCGGACAGGGCCAGATACGCAGTATTTT. This sequence encodes CASSPRTGPDTQYF.

The rearrangement uses TRBV5-1 and TRBJ2-1; 8 nucleotides align to TRBD2. V shed 1 base, J shed 7 bases, and the junction held 10 bases outside the gene matches. This CDR3 contains 16 residues. Germline V gene lookup returns CDR1 SGHRS and CDR2 YFSETQ. CDR3: CASSLFSGGWSNEQFF. In nucleotides, the CDR3 is TGCGCCAGCAGCTTGTTTTCGGGGGGGTGGTCAAATGAGCAGTTCTTC.

This chain joins TRBV9 and TRBJ2-4; no reliable D call. Trimming stripped 0 bases from V and 5 bases from J, with 6 bases between. The CDR3 runs 13 residues. CDR1 is SGDLS, CDR2 YYNGEE, per germline. The CDR3 DNA reads as TGTGCCAGCAGCGTAGGTACCGAAAACATTCAGTACTTC. Its protein product is CASSVGTENIQYF.

The V gene is TRBV28, the J gene TRBJ1-2; D gene ambiguous. Germline CDR1 MDHEN, CDR2 SYDVKM. The CDR3 is 12 amino acids. Trimming shortened V by 2 bases and J by 3 bases, and 4 bases separated the two germline ends. The CDR3 region has the DNA TGTGCCAGCAGTTTAGTGGACTATGGCTACACCTTC. Amino acid sequence: CASSLVDYGYTF.

This clone was detected only a few times. V usage is TRBV5-6 and J usage is TRBJ1-1; D may be TRBD1 (6 bases). The CDR3 runs 13 residues. V was clipped by 4 bases and J by 6 bases, with 13 bases between them. Germline V gene data show CDR1 as SGHDT and CDR2 as YYEEEE. CDR3 nucleotide sequence: TGTGCCAGCAGCGCTACAGGGTATCCTGAAGCTTTCTTT. It codes for CASSATGYPEAFF.

This clone turned up a few times. V gene TRBV5-1 combines with J gene TRBJ2-2; 8 bases match TRBD1. With 4 bases clipped from V and 2 bases from J, the junction kept 7 bases outside the gene matches. CDR1 is SGHRS, CDR2 YFSETQ, per germline. This CDR3 has 16 amino acids. For the CDR3, the DNA is TGCGCCAGCAGCACGGAGGGACAGGCCAACACCGGGGAGCTGTTTTTT. Its protein is CASSTEGQANTGELFF.